The rows below give T cell receptor beta chains drawn from one sample of a study of identical twins. TCRdb fed the 5' RACE reads into MiXCR, producing one record per CDR3 protein. The table includes 520,000 or so distinct CDR3 sequences, 20% to 25% detected once. These sequences were also reported in another study, on T cells expressing NK-cell markers.

The sample taken for sequencing was CD4+ T cells sorted from blood. The receptors originated from a woman aged 18-29 years in good health. Each CDR3 is given with its conserved first and last residue. Fields, in order: V gene, J gene, D gene, clone size, CDR3 protein, CDR3 DNA. The D gene is left open where the match is weak. Clone size appears in some rows only: once, few, many, or a class for an expanded clone.

v_call: TRBV12-3/TRBV12-4
j_call: TRBJ2-1
d_call: TRBD1
clone_size: NA
cdr3_aa: CASSPQGAGKYEQFF
cdr3_nt: TGTGCCAGCAGCCCCCAGGGGGCGGGGAAGTATGAGCAGTTCTTC

v_call: TRBV12-3/TRBV12-4
j_call: TRBJ1-1
d_call: NA
clone_size: many
cdr3_aa: CASSQDKNTEAFF
cdr3_nt: TGTGCCAGCAGTCAGGACAAGAACACTGAAGCTTTCTTT

v_call: TRBV6-5
j_call: TRBJ2-4
d_call: TRBD2
clone_size: NA
cdr3_aa: CASSYLRGGQGKNIQYF
cdr3_nt: TGTGCCAGCAGTTACCTTCGGGGGGGACAAGGCAAAAACATTCAGTACTTC

v_call: TRBV20-1
j_call: TRBJ1-2
d_call: NA
clone_size: few
cdr3_aa: CSAPSGANYGYTF
cdr3_nt: TGCAGTGCTCCGTCAGGGGCCAACTATGGCTACACCTTC

v_call: TRBV6-1
j_call: TRBJ2-5
d_call: TRBD2
clone_size: NA
cdr3_aa: CASSGPTSGVKTQYF
cdr3_nt: TGTGCCAGCAGTGGACCGACTAGCGGGGTAAAGACCCAGTACTTC

v_call: TRBV12-3/TRBV12-4
j_call: TRBJ1-2
d_call: NA
clone_size: few
cdr3_aa: CASSLLGRGSYGYTF
cdr3_nt: TGTGCCAGCAGTTTACTGGGACGGGGGTCCTATGGCTACACCTTC

v_call: TRBV20-1
j_call: TRBJ1-2
d_call: TRBD1
clone_size: NA
cdr3_aa: CSAGDSSGYTF
cdr3_nt: TGCAGTGCAGGGGACAGCTCGGGCTACACCTTC

v_call: TRBV5-1
j_call: TRBJ2-3
d_call: TRBD2
clone_size: NA
cdr3_aa: CASSLASGFTDTQYF
cdr3_nt: TGCGCCAGCAGCTTGGCTAGCGGTTTCACAGATACGCAGTATTTT

v_call: TRBV12-3/TRBV12-4
j_call: TRBJ2-1
d_call: NA
clone_size: NA
cdr3_aa: CASSPLTRLNEQFF
cdr3_nt: TGTGCCAGCAGCCCTCTAACTAGACTTAATGAGCAGTTCTTC

v_call: TRBV7-2
j_call: TRBJ2-3
d_call: NA
clone_size: few
cdr3_aa: CASSTKLAADTQYF
cdr3_nt: TGTGCCAGCTCGACCAAGTTAGCAGCAGATACGCAGTATTTT

v_call: TRBV2
j_call: TRBJ2-1
d_call: NA
clone_size: NA
cdr3_aa: CASSDRGSDEQFF
cdr3_nt: TGTGCCAGCAGTGACCGGGGGAGCGATGAGCAGTTCTTC

v_call: TRBV20-1
j_call: TRBJ2-2
d_call: NA
clone_size: NA
cdr3_aa: CSARADDSTGELFF
cdr3_nt: TGCAGTGCTAGAGCCGATGATTCCACCGGGGAGCTGTTTTTT

v_call: TRBV20-1
j_call: TRBJ1-3
d_call: NA
clone_size: NA
cdr3_aa: CSARQGNSGNTIYF
cdr3_nt: TGCAGTGCTAGACAAGGAAACTCTGGAAACACCATATATTTT

v_call: TRBV12-3/TRBV12-4
j_call: TRBJ1-4
d_call: TRBD1
clone_size: NA
cdr3_aa: CASSLSTAGGTEKLFF
cdr3_nt: TGTGCCAGCAGTTTAAGTACGGCAGGGGGGACTGAAAAACTGTTTTTT

v_call: TRBV27
j_call: TRBJ2-3
d_call: NA
clone_size: NA
cdr3_aa: CASSLFSPVSSTDTQYF
cdr3_nt: TGTGCCAGCAGTTTATTTTCTCCTGTCTCTAGCACAGATACGCAGTATTTT

v_call: TRBV3-1
j_call: TRBJ1-2
d_call: NA
clone_size: NA
cdr3_aa: CASSNTTGLNTF
cdr3_nt: TGTGCCAGCAGCAATACGACAGGACTAAACACCTTC

v_call: TRBV20-1
j_call: TRBJ2-7
d_call: TRBD2
clone_size: NA
cdr3_aa: CSASLSGVLYEQYF
cdr3_nt: TGCAGTGCTTCACTTAGCGGGGTACTTTACGAGCAGTACTTC

v_call: TRBV6-1
j_call: TRBJ1-5
d_call: NA
clone_size: few
cdr3_aa: CASTTLEGNQPQHF
cdr3_nt: TGTGCCAGCACCACCTTGGAGGGGAATCAGCCCCAGCATTTT

v_call: TRBV4-3
j_call: TRBJ2-1
d_call: NA
clone_size: NA
cdr3_aa: CASSQVGSSGNEQFF
cdr3_nt: TGCGCCAGCAGCCAAGTGGGGAGTAGCGGCAATGAGCAGTTCTTC

v_call: TRBV10-3
j_call: TRBJ1-2
d_call: NA
clone_size: few
cdr3_aa: CAISALGTGYGYTF
cdr3_nt: TGTGCCATCAGTGCCTTAGGTACAGGTTATGGCTACACCTTC

v_call: TRBV10-3
j_call: TRBJ2-7
d_call: NA
clone_size: few
cdr3_aa: CAIKGGGTPSYEQYF
cdr3_nt: TGTGCCATCAAAGGGGGGGGGACACCCTCCTACGAGCAGTACTTC

v_call: TRBV6-2/TRBV6-3
j_call: TRBJ2-7
d_call: NA
clone_size: NA
cdr3_aa: CASSYPRTDSSYEQYF
cdr3_nt: TGTGCCAGCAGTTACCCTCGGACAGACTCTTCCTACGAGCAGTACTTC

v_call: TRBV29-1
j_call: TRBJ2-7
d_call: TRBD1
clone_size: few
cdr3_aa: CSVSRDRGTNEQYF
cdr3_nt: TGCAGCGTAAGCCGGGACAGGGGTACAAACGAGCAGTACTTC

v_call: TRBV5-1
j_call: TRBJ2-6
d_call: TRBD1
clone_size: NA
cdr3_aa: CASFTTGAGANVLTF
cdr3_nt: TGCGCCAGCTTTACTACAGGGGCTGGGGCCAACGTCCTGACTTTC

v_call: TRBV5-4
j_call: TRBJ1-1
d_call: TRBD1
clone_size: NA
cdr3_aa: CASAKTGPAMNTEAFF
cdr3_nt: TGTGCCAGCGCCAAGACAGGGCCGGCCATGAACACTGAAGCTTTCTTT

v_call: TRBV20-1
j_call: TRBJ1-5
d_call: NA
clone_size: few
cdr3_aa: CSAIRDTYQPQHF
cdr3_nt: TGCAGTGCTATCCGGGACACTTATCAGCCCCAGCATTTT

v_call: TRBV20-1
j_call: TRBJ2-7
d_call: NA
clone_size: NA
cdr3_aa: CSAKTGLGYEQYF
cdr3_nt: TGCAGTGCTAAAACAGGGTTGGGTTACGAGCAGTACTTC

v_call: TRBV20-1
j_call: TRBJ1-1
d_call: NA
clone_size: many
cdr3_aa: CSARVGSLNTEAFF
cdr3_nt: TGCAGTGCTAGAGTGGGCAGCCTGAACACTGAAGCTTTCTTT

v_call: TRBV11-3
j_call: TRBJ2-6
d_call: NA
clone_size: few
cdr3_aa: CASSFQVSGANVLTF
cdr3_nt: TGTGCCAGCAGCTTTCAGGTCTCTGGGGCCAACGTCCTGACTTTC

v_call: TRBV5-5
j_call: TRBJ2-1
d_call: TRBD2
clone_size: few
cdr3_aa: CGSWATSGSSEQFF
cdr3_nt: TGTGGCTCATGGGCGACTAGCGGGAGTAGCGAGCAGTTCTTC

v_call: TRBV27
j_call: TRBJ2-6
d_call: TRBD1
clone_size: NA
cdr3_aa: CASSLVRDRLTGANVLTF
cdr3_nt: TGTGCCAGCAGTTTAGTTCGGGACAGGCTCACTGGGGCCAACGTCCTGACTTTC

v_call: TRBV12-3/TRBV12-4
j_call: TRBJ1-1
d_call: NA
clone_size: many
cdr3_aa: CACRTVLNTEAFF
cdr3_nt: TGTGCGTGTCGGACAGTTTTGAACACTGAAGCTTTCTTT

v_call: TRBV20-1
j_call: TRBJ2-7
d_call: NA
clone_size: NA
cdr3_aa: CSAAPSSYEQYF
cdr3_nt: TGCAGTGCTGCCCCGAGCTCCTACGAGCAGTACTTC

v_call: TRBV28
j_call: TRBJ2-3
d_call: NA
clone_size: once
cdr3_aa: CASSLSQGGDTQYF
cdr3_nt: TGTGCCAGCAGTTTATCCCAAGGGGGGGATACGCAGTATTTT

v_call: TRBV7-9
j_call: TRBJ1-1
d_call: NA
clone_size: NA
cdr3_aa: CSSTSKGGHPIGTEAFF
cdr3_nt: TGTTCCAGCACCTCAAAGGGGGGGCACCCGATAGGTACTGAAGCTTTCTTT

v_call: TRBV9
j_call: TRBJ2-1
d_call: TRBD1
clone_size: few
cdr3_aa: CASSVAQGWNEQFF
cdr3_nt: TGTGCCAGCAGCGTAGCACAGGGGTGGAATGAGCAGTTCTTC

v_call: TRBV20-1
j_call: TRBJ2-3
d_call: NA
clone_size: many
cdr3_aa: CSAPRAGSTDTQYF
cdr3_nt: TGCAGTGCCCCTAGGGCAGGGTCAACAGATACGCAGTATTTT

v_call: TRBV2
j_call: TRBJ2-1
d_call: NA
clone_size: NA
cdr3_aa: CARDWTPPVGGYNEQFF
cdr3_nt: TGTGCCCGCGACTGGACTCCTCCGGTTGGAGGGTACAATGAGCAGTTCTTC

v_call: TRBV5-1
j_call: TRBJ2-5
d_call: TRBD2
clone_size: NA
cdr3_aa: CASSLGSSGETQYF
cdr3_nt: TGCGCCAGCAGCTTGGGGTCTAGCGGGGAGACCCAGTACTTC

v_call: TRBV21-1
j_call: TRBJ2-7
d_call: NA
clone_size: NA
cdr3_aa: CASSNLDAYEQYF
cdr3_nt: TGTGCCAGCAGCAACCTCGACGCGTACGAGCAGTACTTC